Listed below are T cell receptor beta chains from one sample, sequenced in a study of cytomegalovirus exposure and HLA in healthy donors. Libraries were prepared by immunoSEQ multiplex PCR; TCRdb keeps only in-frame clonotypes and omits some of them. The sample has roughly 140,000 clones; approximately 80% are singletons. Sequenced sample: PBMCs. These receptors all come from a woman between 35 and 50 years old in good health and CMV-seropositive. The CDR3 runs from the conserved cysteine through the conserved F or W. A D gene is named only where the DNA matches it firmly. The listing skips clone size in some rows; elsewhere it reads once, few, many or a size class.

V gene: TRBV5-6; D gene: NA; J gene: TRBJ2-3; clone size: NA; CDR3 DNA: TGTGCCAGCAGCCCGGGGGACTTCAGCACAGATACGCAGTATTTT; CDR3 protein: CASSPGDFSTDTQYF
V gene: TRBV5-4; D gene: TRBD1; J gene: TRBJ2-5; clone size: NA; CDR3 DNA: TGTGCCAGCAGCGGGGGGACAGGCCCGTGGGAGACCCAGTACTTC; CDR3 protein: CASSGGTGPWETQYF
V gene: TRBV10-2; D gene: NA; J gene: TRBJ2-7; clone size: once; CDR3 DNA: TGCGCCAGCACCCCGGGTGGCACCAGCTCCTACGAGCAGTACTTC; CDR3 protein: CASTPGGTSSYEQYF
V gene: TRBV18; D gene: TRBD1; J gene: TRBJ1-2; clone size: NA; CDR3 DNA: TGTGCCAGCTCACCAACTACACGGGACAGCTCTTATGGCTACACCTTC; CDR3 protein: CASSPTTRDSSYGYTF
V gene: TRBV27; D gene: TRBD1; J gene: TRBJ1-5; clone size: NA; CDR3 DNA: TGTGCCAGCAGTGGACAGGACAATCAGCCCCAGCATTTT; CDR3 protein: CASSGQDNQPQHF
V gene: TRBV6-6; D gene: NA; J gene: TRBJ2-7; clone size: NA; CDR3 DNA: TGTGCCAGCAGTTACTCGAACCACTACGAGCAGTACTTC; CDR3 protein: CASSYSNHYEQYF
V gene: TRBV27; D gene: TRBD2; J gene: TRBJ2-3; clone size: NA; CDR3 DNA: TGTGCCAGCAGTTTCCTGGGGCGGGAGCTCTCAGATACGCAGTATTTT; CDR3 protein: CASSFLGRELSDTQYF
V gene: TRBV6-4; D gene: NA; J gene: TRBJ2-7; clone size: NA; CDR3 DNA: TGTGCCAGCAGTGGAGAGGGCTTCACCTACGAGCAGTACTTC; CDR3 protein: CASSGEGFTYEQYF
V gene: TRBV4-1; D gene: TRBD1; J gene: TRBJ1-3; clone size: NA; CDR3 DNA: TGCGCCAGCAGCCAGGCTACTACAGGGGTCGACTCTGGAAACACCATATATTTT; CDR3 protein: CASSQATTGVDSGNTIYF
V gene: TRBV10-3; D gene: TRBD2; J gene: TRBJ2-1; clone size: NA; CDR3 DNA: TGTGCCATCAGTGAGTGGGGAGGTAGCGGGAGGGCCAGCTCCTACAATGAGCAGTTCTTC; CDR3 protein: CAISEWGGSGRASSYNEQFF
V gene: TRBV10-3; D gene: NA; J gene: TRBJ2-1; clone size: NA; CDR3 DNA: TGTGCCATCAGTGAACAGGGACAAGGCAATGAGCAGTTCTTC; CDR3 protein: CAISEQGQGNEQFF
V gene: TRBV29-1; D gene: NA; J gene: TRBJ2-3; clone size: NA; CDR3 DNA: TGCAGCGTTGGGACTCTCACAGATACGCAGTATTTT; CDR3 protein: CSVGTLTDTQYF
V gene: TRBV28; D gene: NA; J gene: TRBJ2-4; clone size: NA; CDR3 DNA: TGTGCCAGCAGTGCACACATGAAAAACATTCAGTACTTC; CDR3 protein: CASSAHMKNIQYF
V gene: TRBV28; D gene: NA; J gene: TRBJ1-5; clone size: NA; CDR3 DNA: TGTGCCAGCAGAGCTGAGTCAGTACAGGTTGTTCGGCCCCAGCATTTT; CDR3 protein: CASRAESVQVVRPQHF
V gene: TRBV5-1; D gene: NA; J gene: TRBJ2-6; clone size: NA; CDR3 DNA: TGCGCCAGCAGCTTGGAAGCAACTGGGGCCAACGTCCTGACTTTC; CDR3 protein: CASSLEATGANVLTF
V gene: TRBV19; D gene: TRBD1; J gene: TRBJ2-3; clone size: NA; CDR3 DNA: TGTGCCAGTAGTATAGCGAGCAGGGGGCGAGATACGCAGTATTTT; CDR3 protein: CASSIASRGRDTQYF
V gene: TRBV4-2; D gene: TRBD1; J gene: TRBJ2-5; clone size: NA; CDR3 DNA: TGTGCCAGCAGCCACGGACAGGGCCAAGAGACCCAGTACTTC; CDR3 protein: CASSHGQGQETQYF
V gene: TRBV7-8; D gene: NA; J gene: TRBJ2-7; clone size: NA; CDR3 DNA: TGTGCCAGCAGCAGCAGGGACTACGAGCAGTACTTC; CDR3 protein: CASSSRDYEQYF
V gene: TRBV27; D gene: TRBD2; J gene: TRBJ2-2; clone size: NA; CDR3 DNA: TGTGCCAGCGCCCTGGGGGGGGGTAAGACCGGGGAGCTGTTTTTT; CDR3 protein: CASALGGGKTGELFF
V gene: TRBV2; D gene: NA; J gene: TRBJ2-7; clone size: once; CDR3 DNA: TGTGCCAGCAGTGATTGGCAACCCGGGGAGTACTTC; CDR3 protein: CASSDWQPGEYF
V gene: TRBV11-2; D gene: TRBD1; J gene: TRBJ2-1; clone size: NA; CDR3 DNA: TGTGCCAGCAGCCCTAGGGGACAGGGTTGGAATGAGCAGTTCTTC; CDR3 protein: CASSPRGQGWNEQFF
V gene: TRBV7-9; D gene: NA; J gene: TRBJ1-1; clone size: NA; CDR3 DNA: TGTGCCAGCAGCTTGGGCTCCACTGAAGCTTTCTTT; CDR3 protein: CASSLGSTEAFF
V gene: TRBV4-1; D gene: TRBD2; J gene: TRBJ2-5; clone size: NA; CDR3 DNA: TGCGCCAGCAGCCAAACCTCTAGCGGGAGGTCGCTGGAGACCCAGTACTTC; CDR3 protein: CASSQTSSGRSLETQYF
V gene: TRBV6-6; D gene: NA; J gene: TRBJ1-5; clone size: NA; CDR3 DNA: TGTGCCAGCAGTTACGTGTCGGGGTGGAATCAGCCCCAGCATTTT; CDR3 protein: CASSYVSGWNQPQHF
V gene: TRBV5-6; D gene: TRBD2; J gene: TRBJ2-2; clone size: NA; CDR3 DNA: TGTGCCAGCAGCAAGGGACTAGCGGTGGTCGGGGAGCTGTTTTTT; CDR3 protein: CASSKGLAVVGELFF
V gene: TRBV7-7; D gene: TRBD2; J gene: TRBJ2-1; clone size: few; CDR3 DNA: TGTGCTAGCAGCTTACTGGCGGGAGGTTACAATGAGCAGTTCTTC; CDR3 protein: CASSLLAGGYNEQFF
V gene: TRBV7-9; D gene: TRBD1; J gene: TRBJ1-2; clone size: NA; CDR3 DNA: TGTGCCAGCAGCCTCCCGGGACAGGGGGACTATGGCTACACCTTC; CDR3 protein: CASSLPGQGDYGYTF
V gene: TRBV18; D gene: TRBD1; J gene: TRBJ1-1; clone size: NA; CDR3 DNA: TGTGCCAGCACGTCGGACAGGGTGAACACTGAAGCTTTCTTT; CDR3 protein: CASTSDRVNTEAFF
V gene: TRBV30; D gene: NA; J gene: TRBJ2-5; clone size: NA; CDR3 DNA: TGTGCCTGGAGTGTAGGGGTAACCCAGTACTTC; CDR3 protein: CAWSVGVTQYF
V gene: TRBV30; D gene: TRBD2; J gene: TRBJ2-7; clone size: once; CDR3 DNA: TGTGCCTGGAGACTAGCGGGAGTCGACGAGCAGTACTTC; CDR3 protein: CAWRLAGVDEQYF
V gene: TRBV27; D gene: NA; J gene: TRBJ1-4; clone size: NA; CDR3 DNA: TGTGCCAGCAGTTTTACAGGGTTTGAAAAACTGTTTTTT; CDR3 protein: CASSFTGFEKLFF
V gene: TRBV11-2; D gene: TRBD1; J gene: TRBJ2-1; clone size: NA; CDR3 DNA: TGTGCCAGCACCCAAACCGGGACAGGGAAATCCTACAATGAGCAGTTCTTC; CDR3 protein: CASTQTGTGKSYNEQFF
V gene: TRBV30; D gene: NA; J gene: TRBJ2-1; clone size: NA; CDR3 DNA: TGTGCCTGTAGGGGGGGGATCAGCTCCTACAATGAGCAGTTCTTC; CDR3 protein: CACRGGISSYNEQFF
V gene: TRBV11-2; D gene: NA; J gene: TRBJ1-4; clone size: once; CDR3 DNA: TGTGCCAGCAGCTTAGTTCTGGGGCTGGGAACTAATGAAAAACTGTTTTTT; CDR3 protein: CASSLVLGLGTNEKLFF
V gene: TRBV6-6; D gene: NA; J gene: TRBJ2-5; clone size: NA; CDR3 DNA: TGTGCCAGCAGTTTAAAAGAGACCCAGTACTTC; CDR3 protein: CASSLKETQYF
V gene: TRBV11-2; D gene: TRBD2; J gene: TRBJ2-5; clone size: NA; CDR3 DNA: TGTGCCAGCAGCTGGACTAGCGGGGGGGAAGAGACCCAGTACTTC; CDR3 protein: CASSWTSGGEETQYF
V gene: TRBV5-1; D gene: TRBD1; J gene: TRBJ1-1; clone size: once; CDR3 DNA: TGCGCCAGCAGCTTGGTCCCGACAGGGGGAGGCACTGAAGCTTTCTTT; CDR3 protein: CASSLVPTGGGTEAFF
V gene: TRBV7-8; D gene: TRBD1; J gene: TRBJ2-6; clone size: once; CDR3 DNA: TGTGCCAGCAGCTTCAAAAGGGGACAGGGGGCAGGAGGGGCCAACGTCCTGACTTTC; CDR3 protein: CASSFKRGQGAGGANVLTF
V gene: TRBV7-8; D gene: NA; J gene: TRBJ2-1; clone size: NA; CDR3 DNA: TGTGCCAGCAGCTCCGATACGAGGGAGCAGTTCTTC; CDR3 protein: CASSSDTREQFF
V gene: TRBV4-1; D gene: TRBD1; J gene: TRBJ1-2; clone size: NA; CDR3 DNA: TGCGCCAGCAGCCAAGAAAGAGGGGCCGGGACAGGGCTTTATGGCTACACCTTC; CDR3 protein: CASSQERGAGTGLYGYTF
V gene: TRBV27; D gene: NA; J gene: TRBJ2-3; clone size: NA; CDR3 DNA: TGTGCCAGCAGTTTCACTTGGACAGATACGCAGTATTTT; CDR3 protein: CASSFTWTDTQYF
V gene: TRBV11-2; D gene: NA; J gene: TRBJ2-7; clone size: NA; CDR3 DNA: TGTGCCAGCAGCTTATCGGAGGGGCGGTACTTC; CDR3 protein: CASSLSEGRYF
V gene: TRBV15; D gene: NA; J gene: TRBJ2-1; clone size: NA; CDR3 DNA: TGTGCCACCAGGGGCAGAGGGAACAATGAGCAGTTCTTC; CDR3 protein: CATRGRGNNEQFF
V gene: TRBV10-3; D gene: TRBD1; J gene: TRBJ2-5; clone size: NA; CDR3 DNA: TGTGCCATCAGTGAGTTCGTGGGACAGCCGCAAGAGACCCAGTACTTC; CDR3 protein: CAISEFVGQPQETQYF
V gene: TRBV6-4; D gene: NA; J gene: TRBJ2-2; clone size: few; CDR3 DNA: TGTGCCAGCAGCAAAGGACAGTACAACACCGGGGAGCTGTTTTTT; CDR3 protein: CASSKGQYNTGELFF
V gene: TRBV6-1; D gene: TRBD2; J gene: TRBJ2-7; clone size: NA; CDR3 DNA: TGTGCCAGCAGGGTAGCGGGAGTGTTCTACGAGCAGTACTTC; CDR3 protein: CASRVAGVFYEQYF
V gene: TRBV5-4; D gene: NA; J gene: TRBJ1-2; clone size: NA; CDR3 DNA: TGTGCCAGCAGCCTGAGGGACATTTCCAACTATGGCTACACCTTC; CDR3 protein: CASSLRDISNYGYTF
V gene: TRBV6-5; D gene: NA; J gene: TRBJ2-1; clone size: NA; CDR3 DNA: TGTGCCAGCAGTTACTCGCTGGGCGAACCCTACAATGAGCAGTTCTTC; CDR3 protein: CASSYSLGEPYNEQFF
V gene: TRBV28; D gene: TRBD2; J gene: TRBJ2-1; clone size: NA; CDR3 DNA: TGTGCCAGCAGTTTAAGAGGACTAGCGGGCCTCGACAATGAGCAGTTCTTC; CDR3 protein: CASSLRGLAGLDNEQFF
V gene: TRBV11-3; D gene: NA; J gene: TRBJ2-7; clone size: NA; CDR3 DNA: TGTGCCAGCAGCTTAGGGCCCAGCTACGAGCAGTACTTC; CDR3 protein: CASSLGPSYEQYF
V gene: TRBV29-1; D gene: NA; J gene: TRBJ1-4; clone size: NA; CDR3 DNA: TGCAGCGTGGATACGGGGTCGGAGAGAGAAAAACTGTTTTTT; CDR3 protein: CSVDTGSEREKLFF
V gene: TRBV27; D gene: TRBD1; J gene: TRBJ2-7; clone size: once; CDR3 DNA: TGTGCCAGCAGCCCCACAGGGGCCCCAAGGGGCTACGAGCAGTACTTC; CDR3 protein: CASSPTGAPRGYEQYF
V gene: TRBV18; D gene: NA; J gene: TRBJ2-7; clone size: NA; CDR3 DNA: TGTGCCAGCTCACCACCGTCATACGAGCAGTACTTC; CDR3 protein: CASSPPSYEQYF
V gene: TRBV11-3; D gene: TRBD2; J gene: TRBJ2-2; clone size: NA; CDR3 DNA: TGTGCCAGCAGCCCAAGCCTAACTAGCGGAGGGAACGGGGAGCTGTTTTTT; CDR3 protein: CASSPSLTSGGNGELFF
V gene: TRBV28; D gene: TRBD2; J gene: TRBJ2-4; clone size: NA; CDR3 DNA: TGTGCCAGCAGTGGGAGGGGTGCCGACATTCAGTACTTC; CDR3 protein: CASSGRGADIQYF
V gene: TRBV5-4; D gene: NA; J gene: TRBJ1-4; clone size: NA; CDR3 DNA: TGTGCCAGCAGCTCTGAGGGGTCGGGACTAACGAGAGGAAAACTGTTTTTT; CDR3 protein: CASSSEGSGLTRGKLFF
V gene: TRBV10-3; D gene: NA; J gene: TRBJ1-1; clone size: NA; CDR3 DNA: TGTGCCATCAGTGAGTCATTGGGCAGGGCGAACACTGAAGCTTTCTTT; CDR3 protein: CAISESLGRANTEAFF
V gene: TRBV5-4; D gene: NA; J gene: TRBJ1-4; clone size: NA; CDR3 DNA: TGTGCCAGCAGCTTCGGGGGAACTAATGAAAAACTGTTTTTT; CDR3 protein: CASSFGGTNEKLFF